This paragraph reports one T cell receptor beta chain. Read sequence stops 3 residues before the CDR3 end, and the germline J gene provides the missing end. These data come from a study of Tregs in tolerant kidney transplant recipients. Unstimulated Tregs (CD4+CD25+CD127-) and CD4+CD25- non-Tregs were sorted from PBMCs. The V gene lost 4 bases and the J gene lost 4 bases, with 8 bases spanning the gap. The CDR3 sequence is 13 residues long. The germline gives CDR1 SGHRS, CDR2 YFSETQ. Sequencing was performed with immunoSEQ multiplex PCR; in TCRdb, only in-frame clones are kept and a portion is missing. This table holds 25,000 to 35,000 clones.

This sequence was found in a human donor who received a combined kidney and bone marrow transplant. The source was CD8+ T cells from blood, collected before the transplant. V and J are TRBV5-1 and TRBJ2-2; D unclear. The sequenced CDR3 bases are TGCGCCAGCAGCGCCCCCGGCACCGGGGAG. Encoded protein: CASSAPGTGE. The full CDR3 sequence reads CASSAPGTGELFF.